This T cell receptor beta chain was retrieved from a study of cytomegalovirus exposure and HLA in healthy donors. Study-wide findings and caveats: Reportedly, cytomegalovirus status was diagnosed with high sensitivity and specificity.

It was with 60 Vbeta and 13 Jbeta primers that the PCR ran. Sequencing was performed with immunoSEQ multiplex PCR; in TCRdb, only in-frame clones are kept and a portion is missing. The top ten clones hold around 1.8% of a sample with about 130,000 clones, 76% of them seen once. The CDR3 runs 13 residues. Germline assignment: CDR1 PRHDT and CDR2 FYEKMQ (reference sequence). The J segment lost 5 bases and the V segment lost 8 bases, leaving 6 bases of the junction unmatched. For this clone: Its antigen is undetermined.

V usage is TRBV13 and J usage is TRBJ2-5, with TRBD2 matching 9 bases. The sample consisted of PBMCs. The sequence was collected from a man aged 45 to 65 in good health and CMV-seronegative. Written as DNA, the CDR3 is TGTGCCAGCGGGACTAGCTTTAAGGAGACCCAGTACTTC. Encoded protein: CASGTSFKETQYF.